A single sample is the source of the 5 T cell receptor beta chains below, sequenced in a study of shared clonotypes between healthy human individuals. Terminally differentiated effector memory CD45RA+ cells were excluded by CCR7 positive selection of CD45RO-negative cells. Generated by immunoSEQ multiplex PCR, the TCRdb table keeps only in-frame clones and is missing some. The table includes around 620,000 clones, approximately 95% detected once. Sequences were obtained from naive CD8+ T cells sorted from blood. The receptor source for this set is a woman aged 30 to 39 in good health.

This clone has just one count. This chain links TRBV15 with TRBJ2-7; tentatively, D is TRBD1 (5 bases). This CDR3 has 16 amino acids. With 1 base removed from V and 2 bases from J, the gap between germline ends came to 15 bases. Per the germline V gene, CDR1 is LNHNV and CDR2 is YYDKDF (reference sequence). This chain's CDR3 is CATSRVRTHSTYEQYF. Written as DNA, the CDR3 is TGTGCCACCAGCAGAGTACGGACACACAGTACCTACGAGCAGTACTTC. Full variable domain (outside the CDR3, taken from reference TRBV15 and TRBJ2-7): DAMVIQNPRYQVTQFGKPVTLSCSQTLNHNVMYWYQQKSSQAPKLLFHYYDKDFNNEADTPDNFQSRRPNTSFCFLDIRSPGLGDTAMYLCATSRVRTHSTYEQYFGPGTRLTVT.

V is TRBV6-1 and J is TRBJ2-1; D call uncertain. The germline V and J ends were trimmed by 4 bases and 9 bases, with 7 bases remaining between them. The CDR3 is made up of 11 amino acids. Germline CDR1 MNHNS, CDR2 SASEGT. Here the CDR3 DNA reads TGTGCCAGCAGTGTAAATACTGAGCAGTTCTTC. Translated: CASSVNTEQFF.

The rearrangement links TRBV19 to TRBJ2-3; 10 nucleotides line up with TRBD2. V gave up 0 bases and J gave up 7 bases; unmatched junction bases: 13. This CDR3 spans 18 amino acids. The germline V gene has CDR1 LNHDA and CDR2 SQIVND (reference sequence). The CDR3 DNA reads TGTGCCAGTAGTATAGATCTCGTTCCTAGCGGGAGTACGAATACGCAGTATTTT. This gives the protein CASSIDLVPSGSTNTQYF.

Notes on this clone: The same CDR3 also results from other DNA sequences found in this sample. The rearrangement uses TRBV11-2 and TRBJ2-7; unclear D gene. Trimming removed 2 bases from V and 6 bases from J, with 5 bases in between. CDR3 length equals 11 residues. CDR1 and CDR2 from the germline V gene are SGHAT and FQNNGV. CDR3 residues: CASSLTGEQYF. The CDR3 DNA sequence: TGTGCCAGCAGCTTAACGGGCGAGCAGTACTTC.

This sequence joins TRBV19 and TRBJ2-1; D gene unclear. Per the germline V gene, CDR1 is LNHDA and CDR2 is SQIVND (reference sequence). This CDR3 region has 16 residues. The V and J ends lost 3 bases and 0 bases respectively, with 12 bases between them. The CDR3 loop reads CASSIFAESSYNEQFF. The DNA of the CDR3 is TGTGCCAGTAGTATCTTTGCGGAGAGCTCCTACAATGAGCAGTTCTTC.